These T cell receptor beta chains were read from a single sample in a study of response to subunit inactivated influenza vaccine. TCRdb redid the calling of the RT-PCR reads with MiXCR, one entry per CDR3 protein. There are hundreds of thousands of distinct CDR3 sequences in the sample; roughly 18% occur only once, and 11% lies in the top ten. Specimen: PBMCs from blood, collected about 5 days after vaccination. The receptor set was obtained from a man aged 50 or older who received an inactivated influenza vaccine. The CDR3 runs from the conserved cysteine through the conserved F or W. D genes are given only for firm matches. Clone size is not always given. Where it is, it says once, few, many or a class for expanded clones.

j_call,clone_size,d_call,v_call,cdr3_aa,cdr3_nt
TRBJ2-1,few,TRBD2,TRBV10-3,CATGTSGTLEQFF,TGTGCCACCGGGACTAGCGGGACCCTGGAGCAGTTCTTC
TRBJ2-1,.,TRBD1,TRBV2,CASSAGTAKYNEQFF,TGTGCCAGCAGTGCGGGGACAGCAAAATACAATGAGCAGTTCTTC
TRBJ1-5,.,.,TRBV3-1,CASSQASDERPQHF,TGTGCCAGCAGCCAAGCCTCGGACGAGAGGCCCCAGCATTTT
TRBJ1-1,.,.,TRBV12-3/TRBV12-4,CASRRTAMNTEAFF,TGTGCCAGCAGACGGACGGCCATGAACACTGAAGCTTTCTTT
TRBJ2-7,few,.,TRBV19,CASSPPGPFYEQYF,TGTGCCAGCAGCCCCCCGGGCCCCTTCTACGAGCAGTACTTC
TRBJ2-3,.,TRBD2,TRBV27,CASSSGPSGTQYF,TGTGCCAGCAGTTCCGGCCCTAGCGGGACGCAGTATTTT
TRBJ1-2,many,TRBD1,TRBV5-6,CASSTLTGGDYGYTF,TGTGCCAGCAGCACACTCACAGGGGGCGACTATGGCTACACCTTC
TRBJ2-1,.,.,TRBV20-1,CSAREGTRPDSFF,TGCAGTGCTAGAGAGGGCACTAGGCCCGACTCGTTCTTC
TRBJ2-2,few,.,TRBV20-1,CSASAGMRFTGELFF,TGCAGTGCTAGTGCCGGAATGAGGTTTACCGGGGAGCTGTTTTTT
TRBJ1-2,few,.,TRBV4-3,CASSQVWAPNYGYTF,TGCGCCAGCAGCCAAGTTTGGGCACCAAACTATGGCTACACCTTC
TRBJ2-7,many,TRBD1,TRBV5-5,CASSLPGQGIYEQYF,TGTGCCAGCAGCTTACCGGGACAGGGCATCTACGAGCAGTACTTC
TRBJ2-3,.,TRBD2,TRBV5-1,CASSLEAGADTQYF,TGCGCCAGCAGCTTGGAAGCGGGAGCAGATACGCAGTATTTT
TRBJ1-5,few,.,TRBV5-6,CASSLRRYSNQPQHF,TGTGCCAGCAGCTTGCGGCGGTATAGCAATCAGCCCCAGCATTTT
TRBJ2-5,.,.,TRBV12-3/TRBV12-4,CASSRQEETQYF,TGTGCCAGCAGTAGACAGGAGGAGACCCAGTACTTC
TRBJ2-1,.,.,TRBV29-1,CSIYRDPSDRKQFF,TGCAGCATCTACAGGGATCCTAGCGACAGAAAGCAGTTCTTC
TRBJ2-3,once,TRBD2,TRBV28,CASSPYGASGDTQYF,TGTGCCAGCAGCCCATACGGGGCTAGCGGAGATACGCAGTATTTT
TRBJ2-3,.,TRBD1,TRBV11-2,CASSQGQNYDTQYF,TGTGCCAGCAGCCAGGGACAGAATTATGATACGCAGTATTTT
TRBJ2-7,few,TRBD1,TRBV10-3,CAIKAGQGINEQYF,TGTGCCATCAAAGCGGGACAGGGGATCAACGAGCAGTACTTC
TRBJ2-3,few,.,TRBV3-1,CASSQGDSTDTQYF,TGTGCCAGCAGCCAGGGGGACAGCACAGATACGCAGTATTTT
TRBJ2-2,.,.,TRBV25-1,CASSEVGVGNTGELFF,TGTGCCAGCAGTGAAGTTGGGGTCGGCAACACCGGGGAGCTGTTTTTT
TRBJ2-2,.,.,TRBV20-1,CSARDRGRAGELFF,TGCAGTGCTAGAGATCGAGGCAGGGCCGGGGAGCTGTTTTTT
TRBJ2-5,few,.,TRBV11-2,CASSLFGQGGEETQYF,TGTGCCAGCAGCTTATTCGGGCAGGGAGGAGAAGAGACCCAGTACTTC
TRBJ2-7,.,TRBD2,TRBV20-1,CSASVLTSGRWYEQYF,TGCAGTGCTAGCGTCCTGACTAGCGGGAGATGGTACGAGCAGTACTTC
TRBJ2-5,many,.,TRBV6-5,CASSYSNGSFPETQYF,TGTGCCAGCAGTTACTCGAACGGGAGCTTTCCAGAGACCCAGTACTTC
TRBJ2-3,.,.,TRBV20-1,CSASLGGGTTDTQYF,TGCAGTGCTAGTCTGGGGGGCGGAACCACAGATACGCAGTATTTT
TRBJ2-1,few,TRBD2,TRBV7-6,CASSLSHGRANEQFF,TGTGCCAGCAGCTTATCACACGGGAGGGCCAATGAGCAGTTCTTC
TRBJ2-1,.,TRBD2,TRBV9,CASSRLAGGKYNEQFF,TGTGCCAGCAGCCGACTAGCGGGAGGCAAATACAATGAGCAGTTCTTC
TRBJ2-5,few,TRBD1,TRBV7-8,CASSLGVLRDSSQETQYF,TGTGCCAGCAGCTTAGGGGTCCTCCGGGACAGTAGTCAAGAGACCCAGTACTTC
TRBJ1-6,few,.,TRBV27,CASSFATGGDSPLHF,TGTGCCAGCAGTTTCGCTACGGGGGGCGATTCACCCCTCCACTTT
TRBJ1-3,.,TRBD1,TRBV7-2,CASSTAGTGYGNTIYF,TGTGCCAGCAGCACAGCCGGGACAGGGTACGGAAACACCATATATTTT
TRBJ2-3,.,.,TRBV10-3,CAISGSGQTDTQYF,TGTGCCATCAGTGGGTCGGGTCAGACAGATACGCAGTATTTT
TRBJ2-2,.,TRBD2,TRBV27,CASSEAGGFTGELFF,TGTGCCAGCAGTGAAGCGGGAGGGTTCACCGGGGAGCTGTTTTTT
TRBJ2-3,.,.,TRBV7-6,CASSFTAIQGDTQYF,TGTGCCAGCAGCTTTACAGCTATCCAGGGAGATACGCAGTATTTT
TRBJ2-1,.,TRBD2,TRBV9,CASSVAGGRASNEQFF,TGTGCCAGCAGCGTAGCGGGCGGGAGGGCCTCGAATGAGCAGTTCTTC
TRBJ1-1,.,TRBD1,TRBV4-3,CASSQGTGPYTEAFF,TGCGCCAGCAGCCAAGGGACAGGGCCATACACTGAAGCTTTCTTT
TRBJ2-5,few,.,TRBV5-4,CASSLQAFQETQYF,TGTGCCAGCAGCTTACAGGCCTTCCAAGAGACCCAGTACTTC
TRBJ2-7,.,.,TRBV12-3/TRBV12-4,CASTWGRRYEQYF,TGTGCCAGCACCTGGGGCAGAAGGTACGAGCAGTACTTC
TRBJ1-6,few,.,TRBV12-3/TRBV12-4,CASSRTDYNSPLHF,TGTGCCAGCAGCCGGACAGATTATAATTCACCCCTCCACTTT
TRBJ2-2,.,TRBD1,TRBV11-1,CASSPDPGQGSGTGELFF,TGTGCCAGCAGCCCCGATCCGGGACAGGGATCAGGCACCGGGGAGCTGTTTTTT
TRBJ2-3,.,TRBD2,TRBV15,CATSRDKGLATQYF,TGTGCCACCAGCAGAGATAAGGGACTAGCGACGCAGTATTTT
TRBJ2-6,.,.,TRBV29-1,CSVHGAGANVLTF,TGCAGCGTTCACGGGGCTGGGGCCAACGTCCTGACTTTC
TRBJ2-2,few,.,TRBV12-3/TRBV12-4,CASNTGLPRGGELFF,TGTGCCAGCAACACCGGTTTACCCCGGGGCGGGGAGCTGTTTTTT
TRBJ1-5,.,.,TRBV5-6,CASSLDGGRNQPQHF,TGTGCCAGCAGCTTGGACGGGGGACGCAATCAGCCCCAGCATTTT
TRBJ1-1,few,.,TRBV14,CASSPHLGQVNTEAFF,TGTGCCAGCAGCCCTCATTTAGGACAAGTGAACACTGAAGCTTTCTTT
TRBJ2-5,few,.,TRBV12-3/TRBV12-4,CASSFSVRKETQYF,TGTGCCAGCAGTTTCAGTGTAAGGAAGGAGACCCAGTACTTC
TRBJ2-7,.,TRBD2,TRBV6-9,CASRRSSGRAHEQYF,TGTGCCAGCAGACGCTCTAGCGGGAGAGCCCACGAGCAGTACTTC
TRBJ1-2,.,.,TRBV12-3/TRBV12-4,CASTIAGSFGYTF,TGTGCCAGCACCATAGCAGGCTCCTTTGGCTACACCTTC
TRBJ1-3,.,.,TRBV20-1,CSAAYLATIYF,TGCAGTGCTGCCTACCTGGCCACCATATATTTT
TRBJ2-7,many,.,TRBV5-1,CASSLQGSPSYEQYF,TGCGCCAGCAGCTTGCAGGGGTCCCCCTCCTACGAGCAGTACTTC
TRBJ2-1,.,.,TRBV9,CASSASWTVSYNEQFF,TGTGCCAGCAGCGCGTCCTGGACGGTTTCCTACAATGAGCAGTTCTTC
TRBJ1-5,.,.,TRBV20-1,CSAGARVNQPQHF,TGCAGTGCTGGGGCCAGGGTTAATCAGCCCCAGCATTTT
TRBJ2-1,many,TRBD2,TRBV5-1,CASSSVTTSGSFSYNEQFF,TGCGCCAGCAGCTCCGTAACGACTAGCGGGAGTTTCTCCTACAATGAGCAGTTCTTC
TRBJ2-5,.,.,TRBV7-3,CASSFTIQETQYF,TGTGCCAGCAGCTTTACGATACAAGAGACCCAGTACTTC
TRBJ2-3,.,TRBD2,TRBV20-1,CSVPGASGNTDTQYF,TGCAGTGTTCCTGGGGCTAGCGGGAATACAGATACGCAGTATTTT
TRBJ2-1,few,.,TRBV7-6,CASSLGAGRSYNEQFF,TGTGCCAGCAGCTTAGGGGCGGGAAGATCCTACAATGAGCAGTTCTTC